Given below is one TCR beta chain in context. The sample belongs to a study of blood T cell repertoires in COVID-19. Original methodology: Reference gene primer amplification gave nucleated cell count estimates. Some clones are missing from TCRdb's copy, which holds only in-frame ones; the method was immunoSEQ multiplex PCR. V, J and clone size are those of that table, while D and trimming were read from the DNA. The sample holds 260,000 or so clones, about four fifths seen once. Specimen: peripheral blood. The clonotype was recovered from a woman aged 70 to 79 with acute or convalescent COVID-19.

This chain's CDR3 is CATSRRDTGSHFF. For the CDR3, the DNA is TGTGCCACCAGCAGGCGAGACACAGGATCTCATTTCTTC. The chain employs TRBV15 and TRBJ2-1, with D perhaps matching TRBD1 (5 bases). V was trimmed by 3 bases and J by 16 bases, leaving 19 bases between them. Per germline, CDR1 LNHNV and CDR2 YYDKDF (reference sequence). The CDR3 runs 13 residues.